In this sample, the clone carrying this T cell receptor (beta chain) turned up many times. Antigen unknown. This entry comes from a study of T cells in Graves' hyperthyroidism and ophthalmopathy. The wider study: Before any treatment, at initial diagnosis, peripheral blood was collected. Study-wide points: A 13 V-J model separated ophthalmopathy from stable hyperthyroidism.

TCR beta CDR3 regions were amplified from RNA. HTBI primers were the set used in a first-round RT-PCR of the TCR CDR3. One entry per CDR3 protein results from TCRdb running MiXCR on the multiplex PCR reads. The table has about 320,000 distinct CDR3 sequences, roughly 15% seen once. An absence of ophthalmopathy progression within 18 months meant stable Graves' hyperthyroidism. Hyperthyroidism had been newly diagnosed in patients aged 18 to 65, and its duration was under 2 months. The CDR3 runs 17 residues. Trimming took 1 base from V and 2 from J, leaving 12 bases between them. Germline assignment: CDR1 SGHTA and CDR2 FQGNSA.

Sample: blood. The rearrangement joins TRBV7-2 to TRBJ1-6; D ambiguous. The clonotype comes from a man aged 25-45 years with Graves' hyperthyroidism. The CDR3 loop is CASSLESALAYNSPLHF. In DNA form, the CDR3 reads TGTGCCAGCAGCTTAGAATCTGCTCTTGCCTATAATTCACCCCTCCACTTT. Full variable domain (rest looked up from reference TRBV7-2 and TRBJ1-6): GAGVSQSPSNKVTEKGKDVELRCDPISGHTALYWYRQSLGQGLEFLIYFQGNSAPDKSGLPSDRFSAERTGGSVSTLTIQRTQQEDSAVYLCASSLESALAYNSPLHFGNGTRLTVT.